This T cell receptor beta chain was documented in a study of CD8 T cells in ankylosing spondylitis. Broader study findings: Disease-linked clones had a CD8+ phenotype and relatively low frequency in peripheral blood. Within matched ankylosing spondylitis synovial fluid, disease-linked clones were reportedly significantly enriched. Ankylosing spondylitis blood appeared to be characterized by a TCR beta motif of several highly homologous variants.

5'-RACE, quantitative and with molecular barcodes, yielded the TCR beta libraries. TCRdb re-called the 5' RACE reads through MiXCR, storing one row per CDR3 protein. The sample has hundreds of thousands of distinct CDR3 sequences, roughly 12% seen once; the top ten hold nearly 7%. Unmatched junction bases numbered 4, after V lost 1 base and J lost 8 bases. Germline CDR1 is DFQATT and CDR2 is SNEGSKA (reference sequence). The CDR3 length is 13 residues. This clonotype has just a few counts. What it binds is not known. The V gene is TRBV20-1, the J gene TRBJ1-3; 8 bases agree with TRBD1. The clonotype originates from a male donor with ankylosing spondylitis. The material sequenced was blood, either unsorted or a sorted T cell fraction (not recorded which). This chain's CDR3 is CSARGQGSDTIYF. The CDR3 DNA reads TGCAGTGCTAGAGGACAGGGGTCGGACACCATATATTTT.